This TCR beta chain was profiled in a study of blood T cells in healthy people across ages. For the second PCR, which ran for 7 to 11 cycles, a sample-barcoded 5' primer and a J-beta primer mix were used. One entry per CDR3 protein results from TCRdb running MiXCR on the 5' RACE reads. This repertoire shows about 900,000 distinct CDR3 sequences, less than 80% found once; its top ten account for about 30%. The length of the CDR3 is 14 residues. The germline V gene has CDR1 MNHEY and CDR2 SVGEGT. Trimming took 2 bases from V and 5 from J, leaving 10 bases between them. This TCR was sampled from a man between 25 and 39 years old in good health. The material sequenced was blood. The V and J genes are TRBV6-2 or TRBV6-3 and TRBJ2-1, with D possibly matching TRBD2 (5 bases). As DNA, the CDR3 is TGTGCCAGCAGTTACAGCCCCGGGGACAATGAGCAGTTCTTC. This sequence encodes CASSYSPGDNEQFF.